The sequence of this T cell receptor (beta chain) was determined in a study of OX40 agonist ivuxolimab in advanced cancers. Study overall: The eligibility criteria allowed prior anti-PD-1, anti-PD-L1 or anti-CTLA-4 therapy, and around 40% had some. Points from the study as a whole: The study found that CD8+ T cells averaged more expanded clones than CD4+. By week 6 at 0.1 to 3.0 mg/kg, blood CD4+ and CD8+ T cells had expanded clonally.

TCRdb's table, derived via immunoSEQ multiplex PCR, lists solely in-frame clones and lacks some. The data contain about 84,000 clones, 75% to 90% of them singletons. In its sample, this clone ranks as medium-sized. Antigen specificity is unknown. CDR1 LNHDA and CDR2 SQIVND come from the germline V gene (reference sequence). The CDR3 contains 13 residues. Trimming cost V 7 bases and J 2 bases, with 11 bases left between them. This chain uses TRBV19 with TRBJ1-1; no clear D. The receptor was derived from an adult with an advanced solid tumor such as melanoma, head and neck, liver or kidney cancer. Sequencing was performed on CD4+ or CD8+ T cells sorted from blood, taken in a trial of the OX40 agonist ivuxolimab. CDR3 sequence (DNA): TGTGCCAGTACGATAACAGCAAACACTGAAGCTTTCTTT. This gives the protein CASTITANTEAFF.